One sample yielded the 19 T cell receptor beta chains listed below, sequenced in a study of blood T cell repertoires in COVID-19 (dated by TCRdb to the early 2020s). Receptor amplification or capture employed the immunoSEQ multiplex PCR assay. TCRdb's version of the immuneACCESS table is confined to in-frame rearrangements and falls short of the full clone set. An unresolved V gene accounts for under half of the shortfall where checked; the remainder is of unknown origin. The sample data list a few hundred thousand clones, and approximately 80% of these were observed just once. Of the sample, approximately 4.1% is held by the ten largest clones. Sequencing used peripheral blood. These receptors originate from a woman in her fifties or sixties with active or convalescent COVID-19.

The chain joins TRBV2 to TRBJ2-3; TRBD2 matches 9 bases. After removal of 5 bases from V and 2 bases from J, the junction contained 2 bases not matched to a gene. This CDR3 region has 14 residues. The germline V gene encodes CDR1 SNHLY and CDR2 FYNNEI. The DNA for the CDR3 is TGTGCCAGCAGTAGGACTAGCGTCACAGATACGCAGTATTTT. It is translated as CASSRTSVTDTQYF.

In DNA, the CDR3 is TGTGCCAGCAGTTACGGGCAGAACACAGATACGCAGTATTTT. This codes for CASSYGQNTDTQYF. V is TRBV6-6 and J is TRBJ2-3; D uncertain. Between the trimmed V and J ends, which lost 2 bases and 2 bases, there was a span of 8 bases. CDR3 length: 14 residues. Germline CDR1 and CDR2: MNHNY and SVGAGI (reference sequence).

The chain employs TRBV6-5 and TRBJ2-1; D is undetermined. The germline V gene encodes CDR1 MNHEY and CDR2 SVGAGI. CDR3 size: 13 residues. V lost 9 bases and J 0 bases, leaving 9 bases between the germline ends. The chain's CDR3 is CASLGGSYNEQFF. CDR3 sequence (DNA): TGTGCCAGTCTCGGCGGCTCCTACAATGAGCAGTTCTTC.

V and J are TRBV15 and TRBJ1-1, with TRBD1 matching over 7 bases. Germline CDR1 is LNHNV and CDR2 is YYDKDF (reference sequence). Losses at the gene ends were 2 bases for V and 4 bases for J; bases not matched to a gene: 4. The CDR3 extends over 14 amino acids. The DNA of the CDR3 is TGTGCCACCAGCAGAACCGCAGGGGGCACTGAAGCTTTCTTT. This gives the protein CATSRTAGGTEAFF.

CDR3 bases: TGTGCCAGCAGACTAGGACAGGTGAATCAGCCCCAGCATTTT. As protein: CASRLGQVNQPQHF. V and J are TRBV28 and TRBJ1-5; 7 nucleotides align to TRBD1. This CDR3 contains 14 residues. The V segment lost 6 bases and the J segment 4 bases; nucleotides outside the gene matches: 6. Germline V gene data show CDR1 as MDHEN and CDR2 as SYDVKM. The full variable domain, in which reference TRBV28 and TRBJ1-5 provide the parts outside the CDR3, is DVKVTQSSRYLVKRTGEKVFLECVQDMDHENMFWYRQDPGLGLRLIYFSYDVKMKEKGDIPEGYSVSREKKERFSLILESASTNQTSMYLCASRLGQVNQPQHFGDGTRLSIL.

The CDR3 loop is CSVTPGTGGSAGNQPQHF. Written as DNA, the CDR3 is TGCAGCGTCACACCCGGGACAGGGGGCTCTGCGGGCAATCAGCCCCAGCATTTT. The chain links TRBV29-1 to TRBJ1-5, with 12 bases lining up with TRBD1. The V and J ends lost 6 bases and 2 bases, in that order; junction bases with no gene match: 14. The germline gives CDR1 SQVTM, CDR2 ANQGSEA. The CDR3 totals 18 residues.

The chain employs TRBV19 and TRBJ1-6; TRBD1 might be the D (5 bases). The CDR3 is 15 amino acids. Looked up from germline, CDR1 is LNHDA and CDR2 is SQIVND (reference sequence). Trimming left V 3 bases short and J 6 bases short, with 12 bases between. The CDR3 region is CASSIVAGFNSPLHF. CDR3 coding DNA: TGTGCCAGTAGTATCGTCGCAGGGTTTAATTCACCCCTCCACTTT. Based on the CDR3 plus reference TRBV19 and TRBJ1-6, the full variable domain is DGGITQSPKYLFRKEGQNVTLSCEQNLNHDAMYWYRQDPGQGLRLIYYSQIVNDFQKGDIAEGYSVSREKKESFPLTVTSAQKNPTAFYLCASSIVAGFNSPLHFGNGTRLTVT.

DNA of the CDR3: TGTGCCAGCAGAGCAACACAGGAACCCGCAAACATTCAGTACTTC. As protein: CASRATQEPANIQYF. The chain has TRBV7-8 and TRBJ2-4; a possible D gene is TRBD1 (5 bases). The CDR3 loop spans 15 amino acids. Germline V gene sequence: CDR1 SGHVS, CDR2 FQNEAQ. V lost 6 bases, J lost 6 bases, and 18 bases lay in between.

The V and J genes are TRBV11-2 and TRBJ1-5; TRBD1 agrees at 8 bases. The CDR3 is 13 residues long. Germline V gene sequence: CDR1 SGHAT, CDR2 FQNNGV. The ends lost 5 bases at V and 4 bases at J; junction bases unmatched: 1. CDR3 sequence (DNA): TGTGCCAGCAGCCGACAGGGGAATCAGCCCCAGCATTTT. Protein: CASSRQGNQPQHF. Drawing the rest from reference TRBV11-2 and TRBJ1-5, the complete variable domain is EAGVAQSPRYKIIEKRQSVAFWCNPISGHATLYWYQQILGQGPKLLIQFQNNGVVDDSQLPKDRFSAERLKGVDSTLKIQPAKLEDSAVYLCASSRQGNQPQHFGDGTRLSIL.

This chain links TRBV5-1 with TRBJ2-2; 10 bases agree with TRBD2. This CDR3 has 16 amino acids. Germline CDR1 SGHRS, CDR2 YFSETQ. Losses at the gene ends were 1 base for V and 3 bases for J; bases not matched to a gene: 3. This chain's CDR3 is CASSLNSGRDTGELFF. The CDR3 nucleotides read TGCGCCAGCAGCTTGAACAGCGGGAGGGACACCGGGGAGCTGTTTTTT.

The V call is TRBV18, the J call TRBJ2-7; tentative D call: TRBD2 (6 bases). The V end was cut by 4 bases, the J end by 5 bases, with 12 bases between. Germline values: CDR1 KGHSH, CDR2 LQKENI. This CDR3 spans 13 amino acids. The CDR3: CASSRGPGDEQYF. As DNA, the CDR3 is TGTGCCAGCTCACGCGGCCCGGGGGACGAGCAGTACTTC.

The genes are TRBV7-9 and TRBJ1-4; D not resolved. V was clipped by 4 bases and J by 7 bases, with 19 bases between them. This CDR3 comprises 16 residues. The germline V gene encodes CDR1 SEHNR and CDR2 FQNEAQ (reference sequence). Here the CDR3 reads CASSSASSGRSEKLFF. The CDR3, as DNA: TGTGCCAGCAGCTCAGCCAGTAGCGGAAGAAGTGAAAAACTGTTTTTT.

This rearrangement joins TRBV3-1 (or the pseudogene TRBV3-2) to TRBJ2-1; no clear D gene. Germline V lookup: CDR1 LGHDT, CDR2 YNNKEL (reference sequence). With 4 bases removed from V and 0 bases from J, the gap between germline ends came to 13 bases. The CDR3 is made up of 16 amino acids. Here the CDR3 DNA reads TGTGCCAGCAGCCCAAACTATGCGAGCTCCTACAATGAGCAGTTCTTC. This encodes CASSPNYASSYNEQFF.

The rearrangement links TRBV6-6 to TRBJ1-2; unclear D gene. Germline CDR1 is MNHNY and CDR2 is SVGAGI (reference sequence). Trimming took 10 bases from V and 2 from J, leaving 11 bases between them. The CDR3 is 12 amino acids. The DNA of the CDR3 is TGTGCCACCCTAGGACTGAACTATGGCTACACCTTC. Translation gives CATLGLNYGYTF.

J is TRBJ1-1 and V is TRBV7-9, with a tentative D call TRBD1 (5 bases). Trimming took 5 bases from V and 9 from J, leaving 19 bases between them. The CDR3 has 14 amino acids. In germline, CDR1 is SEHNR, CDR2 FQNEAQ (reference sequence). The CDR3 DNA follows: TGTGCCAGCAGCCGCATCGGGGGTCACCCTAAAGCTTTCTTT. The encoded protein is CASSRIGGHPKAFF.

The chain combines TRBV24-1 with TRBJ2-2; TRBD1 agrees at 7 bases. CDR1 and CDR2 (germline): KGHDR, SFDVKD. J gave up 0 bases and V 5 bases, and 8 bases lay outside the gene matches. The CDR3 has 17 amino acids. CDR3 DNA sequence: TGTGCCACCAGTGGCCCGGGACAGACCGCGAACACCGGGGAGCTGTTTTTT. It codes for CATSGPGQTANTGELFF.

This clone appeared a few times. The chain links TRBV4-1 to TRBJ2-1; 11 nucleotides line up with TRBD2. V was clipped by 4 bases and J by 0 bases; unmatched bases: 8. The germline V gene encodes CDR1 MGHRA and CDR2 YSYEKL. The CDR3 has 18 residues. CDR3 sequence reads: CASSLIAGGPGSYNEQFF. The CDR3 DNA is TGCGCCAGCAGCCTAATAGCGGGAGGGCCGGGCTCCTACAATGAGCAGTTCTTC.

The chain couples TRBV2 to TRBJ1-2; 7 bases match TRBD1. Trimming cost V 5 bases and J 8 bases; bases outside gene matches: 8. The CDR3 is made up of 13 amino acids. CDR1 is SNHLY, CDR2 FYNNEI, per germline. In DNA, the CDR3 is TGTGCCAGCAGTCCTAGACAGGGTTTCGGCTACACCTTC. This gives the protein CASSPRQGFGYTF.

This clone showed up just a few times. V usage is TRBV7-9 and J usage is TRBJ2-7; 9 positions agree with TRBD1. This CDR3 has 16 amino acids. Germline V gene data show CDR1 as SEHNR and CDR2 as FQNEAQ (reference sequence). V dropped 4 bases and J dropped 0; count of bases not matched to a gene: 7. The CDR3 spells CASSSKGQGNSYEQYF. The DNA for the CDR3 is TGTGCCAGCAGCTCCAAGGGACAGGGTAACTCCTACGAGCAGTACTTC.